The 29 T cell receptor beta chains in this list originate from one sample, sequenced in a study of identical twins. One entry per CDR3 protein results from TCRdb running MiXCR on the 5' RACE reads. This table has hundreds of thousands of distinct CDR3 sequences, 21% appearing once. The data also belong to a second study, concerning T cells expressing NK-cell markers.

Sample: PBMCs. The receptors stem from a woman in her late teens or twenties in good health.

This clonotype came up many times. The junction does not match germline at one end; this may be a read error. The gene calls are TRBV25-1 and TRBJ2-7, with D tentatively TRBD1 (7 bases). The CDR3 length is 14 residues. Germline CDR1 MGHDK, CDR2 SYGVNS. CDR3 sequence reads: CASSRTGGSYEQYF. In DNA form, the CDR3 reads TGCGCCAGCAGCCGGACAGGAGGGTCCTACGAGCAGTACTTC.

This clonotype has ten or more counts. The CDR3 here is CASSSTGTGGRAFF. CDR3 sequence (DNA): TGTGCCAGCAGCTCGACCGGGACAGGGGGTCGAGCTTTCTTT. V gene TRBV11-2 combines with J gene TRBJ1-1; 11 positions agree with TRBD1. V gave up 4 bases and J gave up 10 bases; unmatched junction bases: 8. The CDR3 consists of 14 residues. The V gene's germline CDR1 is SGHAT and CDR2 FQNNGV.

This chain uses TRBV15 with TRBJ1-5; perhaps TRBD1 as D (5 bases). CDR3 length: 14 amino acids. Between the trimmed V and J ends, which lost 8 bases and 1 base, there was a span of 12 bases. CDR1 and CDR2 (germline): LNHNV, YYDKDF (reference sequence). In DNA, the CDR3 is TGTGCCACCTGGGTAGGGGCAAGCAATCAGCCCCAGCATTTT. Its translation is CATWVGASNQPQHF.

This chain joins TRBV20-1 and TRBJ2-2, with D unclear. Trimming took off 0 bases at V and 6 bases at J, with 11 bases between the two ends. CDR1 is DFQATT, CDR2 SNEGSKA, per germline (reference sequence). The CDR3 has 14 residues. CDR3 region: CSAREGQVAGELFF. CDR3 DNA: TGCAGTGCTAGAGAAGGGCAGGTTGCCGGGGAGCTGTTTTTT.

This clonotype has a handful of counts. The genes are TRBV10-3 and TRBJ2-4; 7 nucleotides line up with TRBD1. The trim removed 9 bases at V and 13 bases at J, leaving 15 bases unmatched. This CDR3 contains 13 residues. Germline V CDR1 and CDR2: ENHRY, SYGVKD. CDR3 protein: CAISGTDRQGQYF. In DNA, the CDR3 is TGTGCCATTTCGGGGACCGATAGACAGGGCCAGTACTTC.

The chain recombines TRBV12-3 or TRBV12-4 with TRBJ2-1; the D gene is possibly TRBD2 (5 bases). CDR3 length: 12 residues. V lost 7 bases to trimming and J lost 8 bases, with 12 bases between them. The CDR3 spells CASTPGSDEQFF. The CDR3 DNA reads TGTGCCAGCACCCCGGGTAGCGATGAGCAGTTCTTC.

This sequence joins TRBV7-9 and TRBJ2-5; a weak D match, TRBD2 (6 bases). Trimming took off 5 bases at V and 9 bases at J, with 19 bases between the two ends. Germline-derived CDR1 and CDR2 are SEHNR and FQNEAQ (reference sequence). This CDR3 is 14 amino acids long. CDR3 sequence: CASSPRRTMASQYF. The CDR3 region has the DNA TGTGCCAGCAGCCCTCGACGGACTATGGCGTCCCAGTACTTC.

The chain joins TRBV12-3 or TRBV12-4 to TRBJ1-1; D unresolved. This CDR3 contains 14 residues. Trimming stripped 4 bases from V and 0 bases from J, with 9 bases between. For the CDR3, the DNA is TGTGCCAGCAGTTCGACATATCTGAACACTGAAGCTTTCTTT. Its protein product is CASSSTYLNTEAFF.

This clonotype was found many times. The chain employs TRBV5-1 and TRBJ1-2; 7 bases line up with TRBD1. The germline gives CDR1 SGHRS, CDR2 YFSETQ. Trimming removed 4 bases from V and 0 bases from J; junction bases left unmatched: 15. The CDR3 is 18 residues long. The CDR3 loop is CASSPDREEAGTNYGYTF. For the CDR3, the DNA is TGCGCCAGCAGCCCCGACAGGGAAGAGGCCGGCACTAACTATGGCTACACCTTC.

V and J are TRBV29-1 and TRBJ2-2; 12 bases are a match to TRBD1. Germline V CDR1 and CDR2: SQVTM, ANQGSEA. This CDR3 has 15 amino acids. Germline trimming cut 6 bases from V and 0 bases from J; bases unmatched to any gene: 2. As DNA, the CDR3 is TGCAGCGTGGGACAGGGGGCGACGAACACCGGGGAGCTGTTTTTT. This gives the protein CSVGQGATNTGELFF.

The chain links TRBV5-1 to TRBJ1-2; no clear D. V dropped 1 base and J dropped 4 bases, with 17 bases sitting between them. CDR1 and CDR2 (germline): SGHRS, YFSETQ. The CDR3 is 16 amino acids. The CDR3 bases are TGCGCCAGCAGCTTGCCGCAGGCAGAGATGCCCTATGGCTACACCTTC. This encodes CASSLPQAEMPYGYTF.

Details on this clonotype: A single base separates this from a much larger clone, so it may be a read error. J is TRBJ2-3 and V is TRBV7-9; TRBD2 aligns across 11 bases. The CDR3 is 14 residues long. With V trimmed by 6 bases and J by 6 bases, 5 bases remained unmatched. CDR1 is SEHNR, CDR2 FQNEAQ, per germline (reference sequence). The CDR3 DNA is TGTGCCAGCAGTCGTAGCGGGAGGGCCGATACGCAGTATTTT. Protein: CASSRSGRADTQYF.

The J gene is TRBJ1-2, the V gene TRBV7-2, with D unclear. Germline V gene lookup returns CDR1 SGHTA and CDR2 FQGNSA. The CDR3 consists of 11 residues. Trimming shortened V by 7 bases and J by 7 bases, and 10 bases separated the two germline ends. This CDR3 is CASTLPFGYTF. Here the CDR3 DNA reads TGTGCCAGCACCCTTCCTTTTGGCTACACCTTC.

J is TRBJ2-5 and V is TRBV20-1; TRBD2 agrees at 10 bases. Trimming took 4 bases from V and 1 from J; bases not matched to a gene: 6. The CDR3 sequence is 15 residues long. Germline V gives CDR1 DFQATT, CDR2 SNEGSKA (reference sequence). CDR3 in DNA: TGCAGTGCTAACCAACTAGCGGGATCCCAAGAGACCCAGTACTTC. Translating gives CSANQLAGSQETQYF.

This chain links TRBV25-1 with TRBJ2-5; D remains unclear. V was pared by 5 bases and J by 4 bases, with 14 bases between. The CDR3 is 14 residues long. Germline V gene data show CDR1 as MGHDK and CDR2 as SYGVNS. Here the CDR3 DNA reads TGTGCCAGCAGTAAGGAGAAGGAATTAGAGACCCAGTACTTC. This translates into CASSKEKELETQYF.

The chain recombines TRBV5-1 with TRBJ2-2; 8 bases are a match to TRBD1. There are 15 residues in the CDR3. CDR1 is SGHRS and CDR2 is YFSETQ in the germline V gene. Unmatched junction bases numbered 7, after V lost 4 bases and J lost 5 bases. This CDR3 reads CASSRRQGNTGELFF. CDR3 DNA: TGCGCCAGCAGCCGGCGACAGGGGAATACCGGGGAGCTGTTTTTT.

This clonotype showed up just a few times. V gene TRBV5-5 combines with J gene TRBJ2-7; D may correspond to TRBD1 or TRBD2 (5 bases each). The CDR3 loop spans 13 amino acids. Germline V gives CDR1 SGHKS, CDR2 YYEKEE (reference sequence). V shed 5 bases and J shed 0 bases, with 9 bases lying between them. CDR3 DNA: TGTGCCAGCAGTTGGGACGACTCCTACGAGCAGTACTTC. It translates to CASSWDDSYEQYF.

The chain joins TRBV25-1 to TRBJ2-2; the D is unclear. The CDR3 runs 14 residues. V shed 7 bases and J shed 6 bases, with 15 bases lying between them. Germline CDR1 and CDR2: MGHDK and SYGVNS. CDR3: CASNPPCAAGELFF. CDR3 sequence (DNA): TGTGCCAGCAACCCTCCTTGCGCGGCCGGGGAGCTGTTTTTT.

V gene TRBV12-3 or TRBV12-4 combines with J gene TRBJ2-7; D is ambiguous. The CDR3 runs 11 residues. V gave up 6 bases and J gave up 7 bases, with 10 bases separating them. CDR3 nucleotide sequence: TGTGCCAGCAGCCATCTGGGTGAGCAGTACTTC. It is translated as CASSHLGEQYF.

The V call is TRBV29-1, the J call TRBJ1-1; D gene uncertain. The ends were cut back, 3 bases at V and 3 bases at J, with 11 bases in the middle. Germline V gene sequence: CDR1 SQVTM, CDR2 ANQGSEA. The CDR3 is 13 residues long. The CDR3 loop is CSVDPDEYTEAFF. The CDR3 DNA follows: TGCAGCGTTGACCCCGACGAGTACACTGAAGCTTTCTTT.

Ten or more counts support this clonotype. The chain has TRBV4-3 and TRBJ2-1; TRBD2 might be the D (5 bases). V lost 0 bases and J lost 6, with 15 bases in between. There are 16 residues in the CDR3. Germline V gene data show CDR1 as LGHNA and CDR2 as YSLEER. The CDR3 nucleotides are TGCGCCAGCAGCCAAGAAATGAGGGAGTCTAGCAATGAGCAGTTCTTC. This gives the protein CASSQEMRESSNEQFF.

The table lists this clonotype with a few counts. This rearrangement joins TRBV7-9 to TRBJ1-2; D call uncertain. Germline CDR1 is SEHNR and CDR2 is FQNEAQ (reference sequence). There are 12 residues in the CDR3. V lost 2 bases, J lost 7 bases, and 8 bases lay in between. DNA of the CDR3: TGTGCCAGCAGCTTAACCGGGGTTGGCTACACCTTC. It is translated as CASSLTGVGYTF.

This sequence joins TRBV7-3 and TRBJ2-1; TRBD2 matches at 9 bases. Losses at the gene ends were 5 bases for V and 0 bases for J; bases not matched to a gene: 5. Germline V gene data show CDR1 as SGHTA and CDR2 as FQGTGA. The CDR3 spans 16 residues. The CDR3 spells CASSPQLAGSYNEQFF. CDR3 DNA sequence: TGTGCCAGCAGCCCTCAACTAGCGGGCTCCTACAATGAGCAGTTCTTC.

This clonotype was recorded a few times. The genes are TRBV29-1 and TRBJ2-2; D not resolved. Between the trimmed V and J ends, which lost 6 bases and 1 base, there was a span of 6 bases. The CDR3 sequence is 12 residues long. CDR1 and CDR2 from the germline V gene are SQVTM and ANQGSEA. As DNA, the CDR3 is TGCAGCGTCGACGGGAACACCGGGGAGCTGTTTTTT. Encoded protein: CSVDGNTGELFF.

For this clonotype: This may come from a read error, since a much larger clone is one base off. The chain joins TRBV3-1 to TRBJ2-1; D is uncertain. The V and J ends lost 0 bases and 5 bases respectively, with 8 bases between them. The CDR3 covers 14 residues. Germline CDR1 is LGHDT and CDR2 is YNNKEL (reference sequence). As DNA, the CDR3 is TGTGCCAGCAGCCAAGAGGCTCGGGACAATGAGCAGTTCTTC. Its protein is CASSQEARDNEQFF.

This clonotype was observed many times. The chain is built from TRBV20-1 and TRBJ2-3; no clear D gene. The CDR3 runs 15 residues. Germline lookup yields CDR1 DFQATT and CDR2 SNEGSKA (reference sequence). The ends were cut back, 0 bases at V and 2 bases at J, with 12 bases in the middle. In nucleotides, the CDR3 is TGCAGTGCTAGAGATTCCGGAGCCTACACAGATACGCAGTATTTT. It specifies CSARDSGAYTDTQYF.

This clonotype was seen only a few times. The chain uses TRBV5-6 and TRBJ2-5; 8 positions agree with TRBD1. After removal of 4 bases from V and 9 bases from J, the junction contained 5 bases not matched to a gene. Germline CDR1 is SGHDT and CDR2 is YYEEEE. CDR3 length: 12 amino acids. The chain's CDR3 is CASSAPQGAQYF. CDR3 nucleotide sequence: TGTGCCAGCAGCGCACCACAGGGGGCCCAGTACTTC.

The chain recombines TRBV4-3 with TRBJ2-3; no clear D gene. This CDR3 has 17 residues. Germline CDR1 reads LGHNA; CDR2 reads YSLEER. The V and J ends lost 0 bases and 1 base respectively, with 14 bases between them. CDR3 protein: CASSQDGIGQGTDTQYF. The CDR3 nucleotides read TGCGCCAGCAGCCAAGATGGAATTGGGCAGGGCACAGATACGCAGTATTTT.

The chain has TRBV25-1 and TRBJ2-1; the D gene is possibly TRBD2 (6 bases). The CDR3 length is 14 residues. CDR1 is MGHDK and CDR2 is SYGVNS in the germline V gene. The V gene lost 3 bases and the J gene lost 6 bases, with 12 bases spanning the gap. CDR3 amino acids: CASSEAGSRNEQFF. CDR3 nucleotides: TGTGCCAGCAGTGAGGCGGGATCCCGCAATGAGCAGTTCTTC.